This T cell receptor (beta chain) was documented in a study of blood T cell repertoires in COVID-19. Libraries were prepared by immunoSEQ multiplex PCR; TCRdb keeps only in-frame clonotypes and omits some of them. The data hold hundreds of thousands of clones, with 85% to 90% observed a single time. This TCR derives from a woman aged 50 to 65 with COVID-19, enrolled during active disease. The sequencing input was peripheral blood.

In DNA, the CDR3 is TGCGCCAGCAGCTTGCCAGGGAGGACTGAAGCTTTCTTT. Translating gives CASSLPGRTEAFF. The rearrangement joins TRBV5-1 to TRBJ1-1; weak D call: TRBD1 (5 bases). Germline lookup yields CDR1 SGHRS and CDR2 YFSETQ. The CDR3 spans 13 residues. V was clipped by 1 base and J by 5 bases, with 9 bases between them. Looking up the rest from reference TRBV5-1 and TRBJ1-1 gives the full variable domain: KAGVTQTPRYLIKTRGQQVTLSCSPISGHRSVSWYQQTPGQGLQFLFEYFSETQRNKGNFPGRFSGRQFSNSRSEMNVSTLELGDSALYLCASSLPGRTEAFFGQGTRLTVV.